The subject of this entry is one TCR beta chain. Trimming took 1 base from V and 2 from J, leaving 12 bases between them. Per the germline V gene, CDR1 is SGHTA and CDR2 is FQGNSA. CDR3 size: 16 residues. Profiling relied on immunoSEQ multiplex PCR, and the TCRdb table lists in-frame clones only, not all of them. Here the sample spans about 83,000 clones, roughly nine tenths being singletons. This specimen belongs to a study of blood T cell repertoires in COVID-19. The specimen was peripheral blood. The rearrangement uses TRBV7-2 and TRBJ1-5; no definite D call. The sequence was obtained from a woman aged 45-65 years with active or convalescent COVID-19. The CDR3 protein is CASSLGRRAGNQPQHF. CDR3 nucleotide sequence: TGTGCCAGCAGCTTAGGGAGACGCGCGGGCAATCAGCCCCAGCATTTT.